This T cell receptor (beta chain) was retrieved from a study of blood T cell repertoires in COVID-19. Across the whole study: Both acute and convalescent COVID-19 samples were obtained from the United States, Italy and Spain. Nucleic acid was either cDNA or gDNA, and it came from T cells, B-cell-depleted T cells, or PBMCs.

In the original processing: Estimates of nucleated cell counts were drawn from the amplification of reference gene primers. The table came from immunoSEQ multiplex PCR; TCRdb's copy has only in-frame clones and leaves some out. The DNA gave D and trimming, while V, J and clone size come from that table. The sample includes about 240,000 clones, approximately 86% of them seen just once. This CDR3 region has 13 residues. Trimming cost V 4 bases and J 4 bases; bases outside gene matches: 4. CDR1 is SGHRS, CDR2 YFSETQ, per germline. V is TRBV5-1 and J is TRBJ2-5; 7 positions match TRBD1. The receptor's source is a human donor in a cohort sampled during active COVID-19. Sequencing used peripheral blood. DNA of the CDR3: TGCGCCAGCAGCCCGACAGGGACAGAGACCCAGTACTTC. Its protein is CASSPTGTETQYF.